The rows below give T cell receptor beta chains drawn from one sample of a study of shared clonotypes between healthy human individuals. TCRdb's table, derived via immunoSEQ multiplex PCR, lists solely in-frame clones and lacks some. This repertoire shows about 2.1 million clones, around 95% found once; its top ten account for more than 1.5%. Sample: naive CD8+ T cells from PBMCs. These receptors all come from a young man in good health. Some clones in this sample may be carry-over from other donors' samples. Each CDR3 is given with its conserved first and last residue. The D gene is left open where the match is weak. Clone sizes are given selectively: once, few, many, or a class where the clone is expanded.

>TRBJ1-3|TRBV5-1|-|-|15
CASSHGRGSGNTIYF
TGCGCCAGCAGCCACGGACGGGGCTCTGGAAACACCATATATTTT
>TRBJ2-7|TRBV27|TRBD1|-|15
CARNEMTGSSYEQYF
TGTGCCAGGAATGAGATGACAGGGAGCTCCTACGAGCAGTACTTC
>TRBJ2-7|TRBV2|TRBD1|-|15
CASSEGAGGFYEQYF
TGTGCCAGCAGTGAGGGGGCAGGGGGCTTCTACGAGCAGTACTTC
>TRBJ1-2|TRBV2|-|-|11
CASSPTPGYTF
TGTGCCAGCAGCCCGACCCCTGGCTACACCTTC
>TRBJ2-2|TRBV30|-|-|11
CAWDYVGELFF
TGTGCCTGGGATTATGTCGGGGAGCTGTTTTTT
>TRBJ1-5|TRBV30|-|-|15
CAWTEKRGTRQPQHF
TGTGCCTGGACCGAAAAAAGGGGAACGCGTCAGCCCCAGCATTTT
>TRBJ2-3|TRBV7-9|TRBD2|-|16
CASSPSGSPSTDTQYF
TGTGCCAGCAGTCCAAGCGGGAGCCCTAGCACAGATACGCAGTATTTT
>TRBJ1-1|TRBV5-4|-|-|15
CASSLVGGINTEAFF
TGTGCCAGCAGCTTGGTTGGGGGAATTAACACTGAAGCTTTCTTT
>TRBJ2-3|TRBV15|TRBD2|-|16
CATSRGTSGITDTQYF
TGTGCCACCAGCAGAGGGACTAGCGGGATCACAGATACGCAGTATTTT
>TRBJ2-7|TRBV30|TRBD2|-|14
CAWSAGDYSYEQYF
TGTGCCTGGAGCGCTGGGGACTACTCCTACGAGCAGTACTTC
>TRBJ1-2|TRBV6-5|-|-|13
CASSLTVNYGYTF
TGTGCCAGCAGTCTGACAGTTAACTATGGCTACACCTTC
>TRBJ2-5|TRBV13|TRBD2|once|16
CASSPGLAGDQETQYF
TGTGCCAGCAGCCCGGGACTAGCGGGAGACCAAGAGACCCAGTACTTC
>TRBJ1-2|TRBV29-1|-|-|13
CSAGDGRYYGYTF
TGCAGCGCCGGGGACGGGCGTTACTATGGCTACACCTTC
>TRBJ1-1|TRBV23-1|-|-|16
CASSQSPGARGTEAFF
TGCGCCAGCAGTCAATCTCCAGGGGCGCGGGGTACTGAAGCTTTCTTT
>TRBJ2-3|TRBV4-3|-|once|16
CASSQESAVRADTQYF
TGCGCCAGCAGCCAAGAATCTGCAGTCAGGGCAGATACGCAGTATTTT
>TRBJ2-7|TRBV5-4|-|-|14
CASSSRHGESEQYF
TGTGCCAGCAGCTCCCGACATGGGGAGAGTGAGCAGTACTTC
>TRBJ2-7|TRBV7-3|-|-|15
CASSLNSGPTYEQYF
TGTGCCAGCAGCCTTAATTCGGGTCCGACCTACGAGCAGTACTTC
>TRBJ2-5|TRBV5-6|TRBD2|-|18
CASSFGASGRWLQETQYF
TGTGCCAGCAGCTTTGGCGCTAGCGGGAGGTGGCTCCAAGAGACCCAGTACTTC
>TRBJ1-5|TRBV6-6|-|-|14
CASSYSMGDQPQHF
TGTGCCAGCAGTTACTCGATGGGAGATCAGCCCCAGCATTTT
>TRBJ2-7|TRBV5-1|TRBD2|-|14
CASSERGTPYEQYF
TGCGCCAGCAGCGAGCGGGGGACCCCCTACGAGCAGTACTTC
>TRBJ1-1|TRBV30|TRBD1|-|16
CAWSSVWTGGNTEAFF
TGTGCCTGGAGTTCGGTGTGGACAGGGGGCAACACTGAAGCTTTCTTT
>TRBJ2-7|TRBV6-5|-|-|13
CASSYELFREQYF
TGTGCCAGCAGTTACGAACTCTTTAGAGAGCAGTACTTC
>TRBJ2-2|TRBV18|TRBD1|-|15
CASSLSDRWTGELFF
TGTGCCAGCTCACTCTCGGACAGGTGGACCGGGGAGCTGTTTTTT
>TRBJ2-1|TRBV25-1|TRBD2|-|14
CASSRTRFSYEQFF
TGTGCCAGCAGTAGGACTAGGTTCTCGTATGAGCAGTTCTTC
>TRBJ2-7|TRBV15|TRBD1|-|16
CATSRDLGTAQPGQYF
TGTGCCACCAGCAGAGATTTGGGGACAGCCCAACCTGGGCAGTACTTC
>TRBJ2-5|TRBV5-1|-|-|14
CASSPRGGKETQYF
TGCGCCAGCAGCCCGAGGGGGGGTAAGGAGACCCAGTACTTC
>TRBJ2-4|TRBV27|TRBD2|once|14
CASSFVGGPAIQYF
TGTGCCAGCAGTTTTGTGGGAGGGCCCGCCATTCAGTACTTC
>TRBJ2-2|TRBV28|-|-|14
CASRIGQNTGELFF
TGTGCCAGCAGGATAGGACAGAACACCGGGGAGCTGTTTTTT
>TRBJ2-3|TRBV15|-|-|16
CATSRDLFGDTDTQYF
TGTGCCACCAGCAGAGATCTCTTCGGGGACACAGATACGCAGTATTTT
>TRBJ2-1|TRBV9|TRBD1|-|19
CASSVVPGQGRFSYNEQFF
TGTGCCAGCAGCGTCGTCCCGGGACAGGGGCGCTTCTCCTACAATGAGCAGTTCTTC
>TRBJ1-2|TRBV29-1|-|-|13
CSVDRSGGWGYTF
TGCAGCGTTGATCGGTCCGGGGGATGGGGCTACACCTTC
>TRBJ2-7|TRBV6-1|TRBD1|-|15
CASSPTGARSYEQYF
TGTGCCAGCAGTCCTACAGGGGCGCGATCCTACGAGCAGTACTTC
>TRBJ2-5|TRBV19|-|-|13
CASSPDGEETQYF
TGTGCCAGTAGCCCAGACGGGGAGGAGACCCAGTACTTC
>TRBJ1-2|TRBV25-1|-|-|15
CASSDWREANYGYTF
TGTGCCAGCAGTGATTGGCGGGAAGCTAACTATGGCTACACCTTC
>TRBJ2-2|TRBV11-2|TRBD2|-|15
CASSTRRGAVGELFF
TGTGCCAGCAGCACGAGGCGGGGGGCAGTAGGGGAGCTGTTTTTT
>TRBJ2-2|TRBV13|-|-|15
CASSLIGNGPGELFF
TGTGCCAGCAGCTTGATCGGAAACGGTCCCGGGGAGCTGTTTTTT
>TRBJ2-3|TRBV6-1|-|-|13
CASSEGVTDTQYF
TGTGCCAGCAGTGAAGGGGTAACAGATACGCAGTATTTT
>TRBJ1-2|TRBV30|-|-|11
CAWSVGLGYTF
TGTGCCTGGAGTGTAGGGTTGGGCTACACCTTC
>TRBJ1-1|TRBV11-2|-|-|13
CASSRAGVTEAFF
TGTGCCAGCAGCCGGGCGGGGGTCACTGAAGCTTTCTTT
>TRBJ1-4|TRBV19|-|-|16
CASSIEGDRFAEKLFF
TGTGCCAGTAGTATAGAGGGAGACAGGTTCGCTGAAAAACTGTTTTTT
>TRBJ2-5|TRBV6-5|TRBD2|-|16
CASSYPAGGPRETQYF
TGTGCCAGCAGTTACCCAGCGGGAGGGCCCCGGGAGACCCAGTACTTC
>TRBJ2-1|TRBV7-9|TRBD2|-|16
CASRQPGLAGEGEQFF
TGTGCCAGCAGACAACCGGGACTAGCGGGAGAGGGTGAGCAGTTCTTC
>TRBJ2-5|TRBV2|-|-|16
CASSEDLAAPQGTQYF
TGTGCCAGCAGTGAAGACCTGGCAGCGCCTCAGGGGACCCAGTACTTC
>TRBJ1-2|TRBV28|TRBD1|-|15
CASSGTEGFNYGYTF
TGTGCCAGCAGCGGGACAGAGGGTTTTAACTATGGCTACACCTTC
>TRBJ2-1|TRBV2|-|-|13
CASSEFRGDEQFF
TGTGCCAGCAGTGAATTTCGGGGCGATGAGCAGTTCTTC
>TRBJ2-5|TRBV9|TRBD2|-|16
CASSAPLAGGPGTQYF
TGTGCCAGCAGCGCCCCACTAGCGGGAGGGCCCGGGACCCAGTACTTC
>TRBJ2-3|TRBV13|TRBD1|once|16
CASSLGGDRGTDTQYF
TGTGCCAGCAGCTTAGGTGGGGACAGGGGGACAGATACGCAGTATTTT
>TRBJ1-1|TRBV19|TRBD1|-|15
CASSMWDRGSTEAFF
TGTGCCAGTAGTATGTGGGACAGGGGATCCACTGAAGCTTTCTTT
>TRBJ1-1|TRBV7-8|-|-|15
CASSLIRTAGAEAFF
TGTGCCAGCAGCTTAATTCGGACGGCGGGCGCTGAAGCTTTCTTT
>TRBJ1-2|TRBV30|-|-|17
CAWKTLGGGKQNYGYTF
TGTGCCTGGAAGACCCTAGGGGGGGGAAAGCAAAACTATGGCTACACCTTC
>TRBJ1-5|TRBV7-9|-|-|15
CASSLGLAGNQPQHF
TGTGCCAGCAGCTTAGGGCTCGCAGGCAATCAGCCCCAGCATTTT
>TRBJ1-5|TRBV27|-|-|15
CASSLLGESNQPQHF
TGTGCCAGCAGTTTATTAGGGGAAAGCAATCAGCCCCAGCATTTT
>TRBJ2-2|TRBV28|-|-|13
CASRWTLTGELFF
TGTGCCAGCAGATGGACTCTAACCGGGGAGCTGTTTTTT
>TRBJ1-1|TRBV28|-|-|14
CASSIYKVNTEAFF
TGTGCCAGCAGTATCTACAAGGTGAACACTGAAGCTTTCTTT
>TRBJ2-5|TRBV30|TRBD2|-|16
CAWRLRPLAAKETQYF
TGTGCCTGGAGGCTTCGACCACTAGCGGCAAAAGAGACCCAGTACTTC